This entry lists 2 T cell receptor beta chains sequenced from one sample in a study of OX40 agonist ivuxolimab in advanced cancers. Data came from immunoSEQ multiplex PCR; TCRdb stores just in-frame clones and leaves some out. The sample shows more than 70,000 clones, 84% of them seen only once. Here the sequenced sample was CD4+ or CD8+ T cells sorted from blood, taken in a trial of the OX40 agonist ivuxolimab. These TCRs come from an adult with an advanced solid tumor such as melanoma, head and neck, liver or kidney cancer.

CDR3: CASSLIDTQYF. For the CDR3, the DNA is TGCGCCAGCAGCTTAATAGATACGCAGTATTTT. The rearrangement links TRBV5-1 to TRBJ2-3; no reliable D call. Trimming took off 2 bases at V and 5 bases at J, with 3 bases between the two ends. The CDR3 spans 11 residues. CDR1 is SGHRS and CDR2 is YFSETQ in the germline V gene. Full variable domain (rest looked up from reference TRBV5-1 and TRBJ2-3): KAGVTQTPRYLIKTRGQQVTLSCSPISGHRSVSWYQQTPGQGLQFLFEYFSETQRNKGNFPGRFSGRQFSNSRSEMNVSTLELGDSALYLCASSLIDTQYFGPGTRLTVL.

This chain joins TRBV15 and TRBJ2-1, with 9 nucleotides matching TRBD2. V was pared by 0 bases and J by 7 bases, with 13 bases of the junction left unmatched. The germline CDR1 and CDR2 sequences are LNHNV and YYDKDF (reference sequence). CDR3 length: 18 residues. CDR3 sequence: CATSRDLVAGVSGNEQFF. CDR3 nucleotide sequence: TGTGCCACCAGCAGAGATCTGGTAGCGGGAGTTTCGGGAAATGAGCAGTTCTTC. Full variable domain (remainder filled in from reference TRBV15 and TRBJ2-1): DAMVIQNPRYQVTQFGKPVTLSCSQTLNHNVMYWYQQKSSQAPKLLFHYYDKDFNNEADTPDNFQSRRPNTSFCFLDIRSPGLGDTAMYLCATSRDLVAGVSGNEQFFGPGTRLTVL.